This TCR beta chain derives from a study of blood T cell repertoires in COVID-19 (dated by TCRdb to about 2020). Notes on the research overall: Samples from collaborators originated in the United States, Italy and Spain and spanned both the acute and convalescent phases of COVID-19. The prospective study material was composed of cDNA or gDNA derived from T cells, B-cell-depleted T cells, or PBMCs. Subjects who had been exposed to COVID-19, were actively infected with it, or had recovered from it provided the deeply sampled blood TCRbeta repertoires that made up the dataset. The repertoires were made available in a free public database intended to serve as a resource for research on the immune response to SARS-CoV-2. The samples were drawn from two sources: the first 160 participants of the ongoing ImmuneRACE study, and about 1,300 subjects contributed by 6 global collaborators. Nearly every sample came with metadata listing a de-identified subject ID, COVID-19 status, age in years and sex. Where available, HLA class I and class II types were obtained from metadata supplied by the sample provider rather than from assay-based typing. Paper-wide results and their limitations: How much clinical and demographic metadata was included differed by source and by participant, and the metadata was provided uncurated.

Turning to this clone: The antigen this receptor binds is unknown. No per-base quality is available; no much larger clone lies one base away.

The immunoSEQ Assay, a bias-controlled multiplex PCR, was used to amplify TCRbeta CDR3 regions from genomic DNA. The original pipeline was this. Nucleated cell counts per sample were estimated from amplification of reference gene primers within the assay. To quantify the absolute abundance of each unique TCRbeta CDR3 rearrangement, sequence reads were collapsed and filtered. Productive Simpson clonality was computed per sample as the square root of Simpson's diversity index over productive rearrangements. TCRdb re-hosts the immuneACCESS table, in-frame sequences only. Its copies lack some clones; in the studies checked, an unresolved V gene accounts for under half of them, and the cause for the rest is not known. That table supplies the V and J calls and clone size; D and trimming were determined from the DNA. The sample contains 50,000 to 55,000 clones, roughly nine tenths of them found a single time. 4.5% to 6% of the sample goes to the ten largest clones.

Each collaborating institution followed its own protocols to collect whole blood in K2EDTA tubes. For TCRbeta analysis, collaborators shipped samples in one of three forms: frozen whole blood, isolated PBMCs, or DNA extracted from either of those sample types. V is reduced by 0 bases and J by 5 bases, leaving a spacing of 16 bases between them. The CDR3 holds 16 amino acids from the cysteine to the phenylalanine. CDR3 DNA only is kept here, 48 bases in frame from base 1. The germline V gene yields KGHSH for CDR1 and LQKENI for CDR2. The chain joins TRBV18 to TRBJ1-2; a weak D assignment points to TRBD1 (6 bases agree). The material sequenced was peripheral blood. The TCR originated in a man in his fifties or sixties with active COVID-19. This receptor has the CDR3 CASSPPVPGGAYGYTF. The nucleotide sequence is TGTGCCAGCTCACCACCGGTTCCTGGGGGGGCTTATGGCTACACCTTC.